The rows below give T cell receptor beta chains drawn from one sample of a study of pediatric ulcerative colitis. The protocol was immunoSEQ multiplex PCR, while the TCRdb copy is restricted to in-frame clones and leaves out a portion. The sample holds more than 50,000 clones, around 80% seen once. The material sequenced was blood. The receptors come from a boy aged 5-17 years with moderate ulcerative colitis. The CDR3 runs from the conserved cysteine through the conserved F or W. The order of the fields is CDR3 protein, CDR3 DNA, V gene, clone size, J gene, D gene. The D gene is left open where the match is weak. Size tells how often a clone was seen (once, few, many) or the class of an expanded clone, and some rows leave it out.

CSAEQPGGYTF,TGCAGTGCTGAACAGCCCGGGGGCTACACCTTC,TRBV20-1,once,TRBJ1-2,NA
CASSSQGVSGNTIYF,TGTGCCAGCAGCTCCCAGGGCGTCTCTGGAAACACCATATATTTT,TRBV11-2,NA,TRBJ1-3,NA
CASSDRGAGSYEQYF,TGTGCCAGCAGTGATAGAGGGGCGGGCTCCTACGAGCAGTACTTC,TRBV7-9,NA,TRBJ2-7,NA
CASSSQGANTEAFF,TGTGCCAGCAGTTCCCAGGGGGCGAACACTGAAGCTTTCTTT,TRBV28,NA,TRBJ1-1,TRBD1
CASSKAVVNRGRNTEAFF,TGTGCCAGCAGCAAAGCAGTAGTGAACAGGGGGCGGAACACTGAAGCTTTCTTT,TRBV21-1,NA,TRBJ1-1,NA
CASSLEGRGPDTQYF,TGCGCCAGCAGCTTGGAAGGCAGGGGACCAGATACGCAGTATTTT,TRBV5-1,NA,TRBJ2-3,NA
CASSPTGGNTIYF,TGTGCCAGCAGCCCTACGGGAGGAAACACCATATATTTT,TRBV5-4,NA,TRBJ1-3,NA
CASTQGVTEAFF,TGTGCCAGTACGCAGGGTGTGACTGAAGCTTTCTTT,TRBV19,few,TRBJ1-1,NA
CASSAPEGALPYEQYF,TGTGCCAGCAGCGCCCCGGAAGGGGCCTTGCCCTACGAGCAGTACTTC,TRBV7-2,NA,TRBJ2-7,NA
CASSGGGWSTEAFF,TGTGCCAGCAGTGGTGGAGGGTGGTCCACTGAAGCTTTCTTT,TRBV2,few,TRBJ1-1,NA
CASRPGTAQLYGYTF,TGCGCCAGCAGACCCGGGACAGCTCAACTCTATGGCTACACCTTC,TRBV10-2,NA,TRBJ1-2,TRBD1
CASSLSGAAGGPYEQYF,TGTGCCAGCAGTTTATCAGGGGCAGCGGGAGGGCCTTACGAGCAGTACTTC,TRBV27,NA,TRBJ2-7,TRBD2